This T cell receptor (beta chain) was captured by sequencing in a study of blood T cells in healthy people across ages (dated by TCRdb to the mid-2010s). Study-wide context: Template switching captured roughly one uniquely barcoded TCR beta cDNA molecule per two T cells in model experiments. To avoid experimental bias, donors of different ages were randomly spread across the sequencing lanes. The donors were divided into four age groups: young (average around 16 years), middle-aged (about 39), aged (62) and long-lived (about 90). To track age-related changes in TCR beta repertoire diversity, the study relied on deep sequencing normalized with unique cDNA molecular identifiers. The study analyzed two additional independent replicas of 1 million unique cDNA reads from the same blood draw for two donors, one aged 18 to 30 and one aged 80 or older. Summary of the overall study and its limitations: Estimates of total diversity based on one million sequenced T cells were regarded as lower bounds and as underestimates. The percentage of naive T cells measured by flow cytometry correlated strongly with observed TCR beta diversity. The CMV infection status of donors was not known, potentially confounding age-related changes in expanded clonotypes. Bulk unsorted PBMC profiling prevented conclusive comparison of naive and antigen-experienced compartments. Compared with the aged group, more naive CD4+ T cells, fewer expanded clones and increased TCR diversity were shown by the long-lived group, suggesting age selection. As age increased, observed TCR beta diversity per million T cells dropped in a roughly linear way, and a significant reduction was already evident by age roughly 40.

For this clonotype: Its binding antigen is unknown. No clone much larger than this one lies a single base away; base qualities are absent.

Taken from the germline V gene (reference sequence), the CDR1 and CDR2 loops are MNHNY and SVGAGI. From the cysteine through the phenylalanine, the CDR3 covers 17 amino acids. Of all the DNA, just the CDR3 is kept, 51 bases in frame from base 1. V is trimmed back by 5 bases and J by 2 bases, and the junction contains 7 bases that no gene match accounts for. Library creation used 5' RACE. TCRdb names Illumina HiSeq 2500 as the instrument used. A second PCR of about 7 to 12 cycles was run with a J-beta primer mix and a sample-barcoded 5' primer. A template-switch 5' adaptor carrying 12 random nucleotides introduced a unique molecular identifier onto each TCR beta cDNA molecule. Each sample yielded at least 2.5 million CDR3-containing paired-end reads. First-strand cDNA was synthesized from all RNA with the Mint cDNA synthesis kit, primed by a TRBC-specific oligonucleotide. All cDNA was treated with uracil-DNA glycosylase and then went through a first 18-cycle PCR with the universal primers M1SS and BC2_uni_R. From the authors' description of their analysis: Normalization of each sample was performed by random selection of 1 million high-quality reads, each carrying a distinct molecular identifier. Reads with shared molecular identifiers were discarded instead of being binned into consensus sequences. MiTCR, with a Q25 quality threshold and the strictest error-elimination algorithm, was used for CDR3 identification, clonotype clustering and error correction. A nonparametric unseen species model using Euler transformation provided a lower-bound estimate of total TCR beta diversity. The raw public data were reprocessed by TCRdb itself: fastp quality trimming at Q25, MiXCR clonotype calling, in-frame beta chains only. All rows with the same CDR3 protein become a single entry with the most common DNA and genes. These V and J calls are TCRdb output, not the study's own analysis. The table for this sample lists about a million distinct CDR3 sequences; approximately 50% of them were counted only once. The top ten hold 20% to 25% of the sample.

Systemically healthy Caucasian individuals from Russia, approximately 39 in total and aged about 6 to 100 years, were included as donors. Each donor gave 9.5 to 10 milliliters of peripheral blood, drawn into EDTA-treated Vacutainer tubes. Ficoll-Paque density-gradient centrifugation was used to isolate PBMCs, with at least 7 million obtained per sample. Trizol reagent was used to extract total RNA from PBMCs, with at least 5.5 micrograms per sample. For every donor, an aliquot of PBMCs went through flow cytometry to measure the percentages of naive CD45RAhigh/CD27high T cells. The V and J genes are TRBV6-6 and TRBJ1-6, and 9 bases in between align with TRBD1. Sequencing was performed on blood. The origin of this receptor is a woman aged 55-69 years in good health. The CDR3 loop reads CASSKRQGETYNSPLHF. The DNA sequence is as follows: TGTGCCAGCAGTAAACGACAGGGGGAGACCTATAATTCACCCCTCCACTTT.